A single sample gave rise to the 25 T cell receptor beta chains below, sequenced in a study of T cell responses to AZD1222 COVID-19 vaccine. Assay used: immunoSEQ multiplex PCR; TCRdb lists only in-frame clones, some missing. Altogether about 120,000 clones are present, around 94% being singletons, with the ten largest covering approximately 1.7%. The source material was peripheral blood, sampled on day 0 of AZD1222 vaccination. The receptors derive from an adult in good health.

This chain joins TRBV7-9 and TRBJ2-1; TRBD2 aligns across 11 bases. Germline lookup yields CDR1 SEHNR and CDR2 FQNEAQ (reference sequence). Trimming removed 5 bases from V and 1 base from J; junction bases left unmatched: 10. The CDR3 is 18 amino acids. CDR3 bases: TGTGCCAGCAGCGATAATGTAGCGGGAGGGCCTTCCTACAATGAGCAGTTCTTC. Translation gives CASSDNVAGGPSYNEQFF. The full variable domain, rest sourced from reference TRBV7-9 and TRBJ2-1, is DTGVSQNPRHKITKRGQNVTFRCDPISEHNRLYWYRQTLGQGPEFLTYFQNEAQLEKSRLLSDRFSAERPKGSFSTLEIQRTEQGDSAMYLCASSDNVAGGPSYNEQFFGPGTRLTVL.

This chain joins TRBV12-5 and TRBJ2-3, with 9 bases lining up with TRBD1. The CDR3 covers 14 residues. Germline CDR1 LGHNT, CDR2 FRNRAP. Germline trimming cut 7 bases from V and 7 bases from J; bases unmatched to any gene: 9. The CDR3 protein is CASASRQGGNTQYF. Here the CDR3 DNA reads TGTGCTAGTGCCTCAAGACAGGGGGGAAATACGCAGTATTTT.

J is TRBJ2-7 and V is TRBV6-5; D might be TRBD1 (7 bases). The CDR3 has 12 residues. The germline gives CDR1 MNHEY, CDR2 SVGAGI. As DNA, the CDR3 is TGTGCAACCAGGGGGGCCTCCTACGAGCAGTACGTC. Protein sequence: CATRGASYEQYV.

The genes are TRBV28 and TRBJ2-7, with D possibly matching TRBD2 (5 bases). CDR1 MDHEN and CDR2 SYDVKM come from the germline V gene. The V end lost 7 bases, the J end lost 2 bases, and 15 bases lay between the germline ends. The CDR3 extends over 14 amino acids. The CDR3 bases are TGTGCCAGCACCTCTGGAGCGGCACCCTACGAGCAGTACGTC. This encodes CASTSGAAPYEQYV.

This chain uses TRBV19 with TRBJ1-6; 7 bases fit TRBD1. Per germline, CDR1 LNHDA and CDR2 SQIVND (reference sequence). Losses at the gene ends were 4 bases for V and 7 bases for J; bases not matched to a gene: 4. CDR3 length equals 14 residues. CDR3 residues: CASSSQGGNSPLHF. The CDR3, as DNA: TGTGCCAGTAGTAGCCAGGGGGGAAATTCACCCCTCCACTTT. The whole variable domain, remainder taken from reference TRBV19 and TRBJ1-6, is DGGITQSPKYLFRKEGQNVTLSCEQNLNHDAMYWYRQDPGQGLRLIYYSQIVNDFQKGDIAEGYSVSREKKESFPLTVTSAQKNPTAFYLCASSSQGGNSPLHFGNGTRLTVT.

The CDR3 is CASSEAWGQGYGYTF. The CDR3 bases are TGTGCCAGCAGTGAAGCTTGGGGACAGGGGTATGGCTACACCTTC. The chain joins TRBV6-1 to TRBJ1-2, with TRBD1 matching 10 bases. Germline V gives CDR1 MNHNS, CDR2 SASEGT. The CDR3 consists of 15 residues. V trimming: 0 bases; J trimming: 5 bases; junction bases outside the gene matches: 3.

The chain employs TRBV11-3 and TRBJ1-2, with D possibly being TRBD1 (5 bases). V shed 1 base and J shed 8 bases, with 14 bases lying between them. The CDR3 spans 14 residues. Per the germline V gene, CDR1 is SGHNT and CDR2 is YENEEA. CDR3 DNA: TGTGCCAGCAGCTTAGGGGGCCGGGTGCGCGGCTACACCTTC. It codes for CASSLGGRVRGYTF.

The chain joins TRBV6-1 to TRBJ1-2, with 8 bases identical to TRBD1. Trimming removed 3 bases from V and 4 bases from J; junction bases left unmatched: 7. The CDR3 totals 15 residues. Germline V gene lookup returns CDR1 MNHNS and CDR2 SASEGT. In DNA, the CDR3 is TGTGCCAGCAGTGAGGTACAGGGGGTAAGCTATGGCTACACCTTC. This gives the protein CASSEVQGVSYGYTF.

The chain couples TRBV3-1 (or the pseudogene TRBV3-2) to TRBJ2-1, with D uncertain. Germline V gene data show CDR1 as LGHDT and CDR2 as YNNKEL (reference sequence). Trimming stripped 0 bases from V and 0 bases from J, with 9 bases between. This CDR3 comprises 16 residues. CDR3 coding DNA: TGTGCCAGCAGCCAAGATGCCATGAGCTCCTACAATGAGCAGTTCTTC. Encoded protein: CASSQDAMSSYNEQFF.

The J gene is TRBJ2-4, the V gene TRBV7-9, with 8 bases aligning to TRBD2. The CDR3 has 14 residues. J gave up 9 bases and V 5 bases, and 9 bases lay outside the gene matches. Germline loops: CDR1 SEHNR, CDR2 FQNEAQ (reference sequence). As DNA, the CDR3 is TGTGCCAGCAGCCGCACTAGCGGCGGGGGCATTCAGTACTTC. Residues: CASSRTSGGGIQYF. Based on the CDR3 plus reference TRBV7-9 and TRBJ2-4, the full variable domain is DTGVSQNPRHKITKRGQNVTFRCDPISEHNRLYWYRQTLGQGPEFLTYFQNEAQLEKSRLLSDRFSAERPKGSFSTLEIQRTEQGDSAMYLCASSRTSGGGIQYFGAGTRLSVL.

On this clone: The junction does not match germline at one end; this may be a read error. The chain has TRBV5-1 and TRBJ2-5; tentatively, D is TRBD2 (6 bases). CDR1 is SGHRS and CDR2 is YFSETQ in the germline V gene. CDR3 length: 15 residues. The CDR3 reads CASRLGGDGKETQYF. CDR3 nucleotides: TGCGCCAGCAGGTTGGGCGGGGACGGGAAGGAGACCCAGTACTTC. Full variable domain (missing parts from reference TRBV5-1 and TRBJ2-5): KAGVTQTPRYLIKTRGQQVTLSCSPISGHRSVSWYQQTPGQGLQFLFEYFSETQRNKGNFPGRFSGRQFSNSRSEMNVSTLELGDSALYLCASRLGGDGKETQYFGPGTRLLVL.

V gene TRBV3-1 (or the pseudogene TRBV3-2) combines with J gene TRBJ2-2; D ambiguous. The V gene's germline CDR1 is LGHDT and CDR2 YNNKEL (reference sequence). Trimming cost V 3 bases and J 7 bases, with 6 bases left between them. The CDR3 contains 12 residues. DNA for the CDR3: TGTGCCAGCAGCCAGTCCGGCGGGGAGCTGTTTTTT. It translates to CASSQSGGELFF.

The J gene is TRBJ1-2, the V gene TRBV19; 9 nucleotides agree with TRBD1. Trimming at V came to 3 bases and at J to 5 bases, leaving 4 bases not matched to a gene. The V gene's germline CDR1 is LNHDA and CDR2 SQIVND (reference sequence). The CDR3 has 14 residues. The DNA of the CDR3 is TGTGCCAGTAGTATTACAGGGGGCGCTTATGGCTACACCTTC. Translated, it gives CASSITGGAYGYTF.

In its sample, this clone was seen once. The chain has TRBV9 and TRBJ1-2, with no clear D. V gave up 3 bases and J gave up 7 bases, with 13 bases separating them. The CDR3 length is 13 residues. Germline CDR1 reads SGDLS; CDR2 reads YYNGEE. The CDR3 is CASSARDVGGYTF. CDR3 bases: TGTGCCAGCAGCGCTCGGGATGTGGGTGGCTACACCTTC.

V usage is TRBV3-1 (or the pseudogene TRBV3-2) and J usage is TRBJ1-5; maybe TRBD1 (5 bases). Germline values: CDR1 LGHDT, CDR2 YNNKEL (reference sequence). This CDR3 comprises 15 residues. V was shortened by 4 bases and J by 7 bases, with 17 bases between the two germline ends. This CDR3 reads CASSLRNGGDQPQHF. The DNA of the CDR3 is TGTGCCAGCAGCCTACGGAATGGAGGGGACCAGCCCCAGCATTTT.

V and J are TRBV28 and TRBJ2-1, with 8 bases fitting TRBD2. There are 15 residues in the CDR3. After removal of 6 bases from V and 6 bases from J, the junction contained 10 bases not matched to a gene. The germline V gene has CDR1 MDHEN and CDR2 SYDVKM. This CDR3 reads CASRPGTSFSNEQFF. CDR3 nucleotides: TGTGCCAGCAGACCCGGGACTAGTTTTTCCAATGAGCAGTTCTTC.

The CDR3 coding sequence is TGTGCCAGCAGCTACAGGGGAAGCTCCTATAATTCACCCCTCCACTTT. Encoded protein: CASSYRGSSYNSPLHF. The genes are TRBV7-9 and TRBJ1-6; 7 nucleotides match TRBD1. From germline, CDR1 is SEHNR and CDR2 FQNEAQ (reference sequence). Trimming took 4 bases from V and 0 from J; bases not matched to a gene: 3. The CDR3 runs to 16 residues.

This clone was seen a handful of times. The rearrangement links TRBV4-3 to TRBJ1-3; 8 positions match TRBD1. CDR3 size: 16 residues. After removal of 4 bases from V and 3 bases from J, the junction contained 8 bases not matched to a gene. Germline V gives CDR1 LGHNA, CDR2 YSLEER. This CDR3 is CASSPGQGMDGNTIYF. The CDR3 region has the DNA TGCGCCAGCAGCCCCGGACAGGGAATGGATGGAAACACCATATATTTT.

The chain links TRBV10-3 to TRBJ2-1; 8 positions match TRBD1. The CDR3 runs 15 residues. With V trimmed by 6 bases and J by 6 bases, 10 bases remained unmatched. From germline, CDR1 is ENHRY and CDR2 SYGVKD. The CDR3 region has the DNA TGTGCCATCAGGGTCGACAGGGGTTCCGGCAATGAGCAGTTCTTC. Its translation is CAIRVDRGSGNEQFF.

V is TRBV7-2 and J is TRBJ1-6; D unresolved. The germline gives CDR1 SGHTA, CDR2 FQGNSA. The CDR3 has 12 amino acids. V lost 5 bases to trimming and J lost 9 bases, with 8 bases between them. CDR3 sequence: CASSPHFSPLHF. The CDR3 DNA is TGTGCCAGCAGCCCACACTTTTCACCCCTCCACTTT. Looking up the rest from reference TRBV7-2 and TRBJ1-6 gives the full variable domain: GAGVSQSPSNKVTEKGKDVELRCDPISGHTALYWYRQSLGQGLEFLIYFQGNSAPDKSGLPSDRFSAERTGGSVSTLTIQRTQQEDSAVYLCASSPHFSPLHFGNGTRLTVT.

The rearrangement links TRBV5-6 to TRBJ2-4; a weak D match, TRBD1 (6 bases). This CDR3 has 18 residues. Trimming removed 4 bases at V and 6 bases at J, with 26 bases between. CDR1 is SGHDT, CDR2 YYEEEE, per germline. This CDR3 reads CASSALRAGAGAGNIQYF. The CDR3 bases are TGTGCCAGCAGCGCCCTTAGGGCAGGGGCAGGGGCGGGAAACATTCAGTACTTC. The variable domain in full, completed from reference TRBV5-6 and TRBJ2-4, reads DAGVTQSPTHLIKTRGQQVTLRCSPKSGHDTVSWYQQALGQGPQFIFQYYEEEERQRGNFPDRFSGHQFPNYSSELNVNALLLGDSALYLCASSALRAGAGAGNIQYFGAGTRLSVL.

The gene calls are TRBV7-3 and TRBJ2-1, with 10 bases fitting TRBD2. The junction had 13 bases not matched to a gene; V was cut back by 1 base and J by 4 bases. The CDR3 consists of 19 residues. Germline values: CDR1 SGHTA, CDR2 FQGTGA. Here the CDR3 reads CASSLNSHLGSGRYNEQFF. As DNA, the CDR3 is TGTGCCAGCAGCTTAAACTCCCATCTTGGTAGCGGGAGGTACAATGAGCAGTTCTTC.

The V and J genes are TRBV6-5 and TRBJ2-7; D is tentatively TRBD1 or TRBD2 (5 bases each). This CDR3 spans 13 amino acids. CDR1 and CDR2 (germline): MNHEY, SVGAGI. V lost 0 bases and J lost 4, with 7 bases in between. The CDR3 loop reads CASSYSGEYEQYF. DNA of the CDR3: TGTGCCAGCAGTTACTCGGGGGAATACGAGCAGTACTTC.

This rearrangement joins TRBV5-1 to TRBJ1-1; a weak D match, TRBD1 (5 bases). This CDR3 spans 14 amino acids. V lost 2 bases and J 4 bases, leaving 12 bases between the germline ends. Germline V gene sequence: CDR1 SGHRS, CDR2 YFSETQ. DNA of the CDR3: TGCGCCAGCAGCTTACCTGCGGGGGGCACTGAAGCTTTCTTT. It is translated as CASSLPAGGTEAFF.

Remarks on this clone: Within the sample, other DNA sequences also encode this same CDR3. The chain employs TRBV7-3 and TRBJ1-1; TRBD1 aligns across 9 bases. The CDR3 is 13 amino acids. Unmatched junction bases numbered 0, after V lost 3 bases and J lost 4 bases. Germline CDR1 SGHTA, CDR2 FQGTGA. CDR3 nucleotide sequence: TGTGCCAGCAGCTTGACAGGGGGCACTGAAGCTTTCTTT. Translated, it gives CASSLTGGTEAFF.